This T cell receptor beta chain was recorded in a study of tumor and adjacent non-tumor tissue in lung cancer. Study details: Histology: 11 to 13 adenocarcinoma, 2 squamous cell carcinoma, 1 small cell lung cancer. Patients were aged roughly 30 to 76, roughly nine men and about five women, stage I to III.

This CDR3 is 16 amino acids long. Germline assignment: CDR1 DFQATT and CDR2 SNEGSKA (reference sequence). Whole-study results and caveats: In normal lung, the top 100 clones were significantly more dominant than in tumor. Tumor tissue had significantly higher TCR diversity than normal lung.

RNA was extracted from bulk tissue without any cell sorting. This non-tumor lung sample came from over 3 cm beyond the tumor edge. Three rounds of nested PCR, following a modified ARM-PCR protocol, produced the TCRbeta library. TCRdb redid the calling of the multiplex PCR reads with MiXCR, one entry per CDR3 protein. This repertoire shows over 80,000 distinct CDR3 sequences, around 82% found once; its top ten account for 21%. Notes on this clonotype: Antigen unknown. One end of the junction is discordant with germline, which a read error may explain.

The source of this sequence is a woman in her 50s with non-small cell lung cancer. The chain combines TRBV20-1 with TRBJ2-3, with a tentative D call TRBD2 (5 bases). The source material was distant non-tumor lung tissue. This CDR3 reads CSASPSSSWPTDTQYF. The CDR3 DNA follows: TGTAGTGCTAGTCCGTCTAGCTCCTGGCCAACAGATACGCAGTATTTT.